These T cell receptor beta chains were read from a single sample in a study of tumor and adjacent non-tumor tissue in lung cancer. TCRdb ran MiXCR on the multiplex PCR reads and lists one entry per CDR3 protein. The table shows about 200,000 distinct CDR3 sequences, with around 71% occurring only once. The sample comprised lung tumor tissue. All receptors derive from a man aged 55 to 70 with non-small cell lung cancer. Both conserved end residues are part of each CDR3. A D gene is named only where the DNA matches it firmly. Clone size is shown for a subset of rows, as once, few, many or a class of expanded clone.

j_gene | v_gene | d_gene | abundance | CDR3nt | CDR3aa
TRBJ1-5 | TRBV20-1 | TRBD1 | - | TGCAGTGCTAAGACAGGGACAAACAATCAGCCCCAGCATTTT | CSAKTGTNNQPQHF
TRBJ1-1 | TRBV6-1 | TRBD1 | - | TGTGCCAACAACCGACTACAGGGGGCCCAAACTGAAGCTTTCTTT | CANNRLQGAQTEAFF
TRBJ1-1 | TRBV4-1 | - | - | TGCGCCAGCAGTCGAGGGGGGGACACTGAAGCTTTCTTT | CASSRGGDTEAFF
TRBJ2-1 | TRBV18 | TRBD2 | few | TGTGCCAGCTCACCGGGACTAGCGGGAGGTCATGAGCAGTTCTTC | CASSPGLAGGHEQFF
TRBJ2-7 | TRBV6-2/TRBV6-3 | TRBD1 | - | TGTGTCAGCAGTGCCCGGGACAGGGAGGGTTGGGAGTACTTC | CVSSARDREGWEYF
TRBJ2-3 | TRBV6-1 | TRBD1 | - | TGTGCCAGCATGATACAGGGGGGACAGCCCCAGTATTTT | CASMIQGGQPQYF
TRBJ2-7 | TRBV20-1 | - | - | TGCAGTGGCTTATCGGACGGCTTCGAGCAGTACTTC | CSGLSDGFEQYF
TRBJ2-3 | TRBV5-1 | TRBD2 | - | TGCGCCAGCAGCTCCGGGGTAACGGGAGGTTTCACAGATACGCAGTATTTT | CASSSGVTGGFTDTQYF
TRBJ2-1 | TRBV6-1 | TRBD2 | - | TGTGCCAGCAATGAACTAGCGGGAATAAACAATGAGCAGTTCTTC | CASNELAGINNEQFF
TRBJ1-6 | TRBV6-2/TRBV6-3 | - | - | TGTGCCAGCAGGCTAGAAGGTTCGAATTCACCCCCCCACTTT | CASRLEGSNSPPHF
TRBJ2-7 | TRBV6-5 | TRBD1 | - | TGTGCCAGCAGTTACTCGAGTCAGGGGGCCTACGAGCAGTACTTC | CASSYSSQGAYEQYF
TRBJ1-1 | TRBV28 | - | - | TGTGCCAGTATCTTTATGAACACTGAAGCTTTCTTT | CASIFMNTEAFF
TRBJ2-7 | TRBV12-3/TRBV12-4 | - | - | TGTGCCAGAAGTCCCTCGGATAGGGGACGCGAGCAGTACTTC | CARSPSDRGREQYF
TRBJ2-4 | TRBV7-9 | - | - | TGTGCCAGCAGCCCGATGACAGTGGCGTTAGCCAAAAACATTCAGTACTTC | CASSPMTVALAKNIQYF
TRBJ1-4 | TRBV11-3 | - | - | TGTGCGAGCAGCTTATTTATGGGACCTAGTGAAAAACTGTTTTTT | CASSLFMGPSEKLFF
TRBJ1-2 | TRBV20-1 | TRBD1 | - | TGCAATGCTGGGACAGGAGGTCCCTATGGCTACACCTTC | CNAGTGGPYGYTF
TRBJ1-1 | TRBV12-3/TRBV12-4 | TRBD1 | - | TGTACCAGCAGTCGACAGGGCGGCACTGAAGCTTTCTTT | CTSSRQGGTEAFF
TRBJ2-3 | TRBV27 | - | many | TGTGCCAGCAGCCCCTCCGGGGCCCCGGTGGGAGATACGCAGTATTTT | CASSPSGAPVGDTQYF
TRBJ1-2 | TRBV6-5 | - | - | TGTGCCAGCAGGACCGGGGGGTTGAATCGGAGGGGCTATGGCTGCACCTTC | CASRTGGLNRRGYGCTF
TRBJ2-4 | TRBV11-2 | - | - | TGTGCAAGCAAGGCACGCCCGATAGCCAAAAACATTCGGTACTTC | CASKARPIAKNIRYF
TRBJ1-1 | TRBV24-1 | TRBD1 | many | TGTGCCACCAGGGAGGGACAGACGAACACTGAAGCTTTCTTT | CATREGQTNTEAFF
TRBJ2-5 | TRBV6-6 | - | many | TGTGCCAGCAACCACCCAACAGGGTTCGGAGAGACCCAGTACTTC | CASNHPTGFGETQYF
TRBJ2-7 | TRBV30 | - | once | TGTGCCTGGAGTTCAGGCTTAGCCTACATGCAGTACTTC | CAWSSGLAYMQYF
TRBJ2-7 | TRBV7-9 | TRBD1 | many | TGTGCCAGCAGCTTTACAGGGGGCTACGAGCAGTACTTC | CASSFTGGYEQYF
TRBJ1-2 | TRBV29-1 | - | - | TGCAGCGTTAAAGATTTAGGGTTAGGGGACGGCTACACCTTC | CSVKDLGLGDGYTF
TRBJ2-2 | TRBV6-2/TRBV6-3 | - | - | TGTGCCAGCAGTCCCCCCCGAGAGAGACGAGCCGGGGAGGTGTTTTTT | CASSPPRERRAGEVFF